These 19 T cell receptor beta chains were all obtained from the same sample, sequenced in a study of HIV-infected children after antiretroviral therapy interruption. Stated treatment: PENTA 11 planned treatment interruption arm or continuous ART arm. A 3' RACE protocol on RNA, with unique molecular identifiers, produced the TCR library. TCRdb passed the 3' RACE reads through MiXCR, listing each CDR3 protein once. In the table there are approximately 96,000 distinct CDR3 sequences, approximately 6.9% of which are singletons. The starting material was CD45RA+ CD4+ T cells from PBMCs, pooled from several time points, obtained from a donor given antiretroviral therapy, either interrupted or continuous. Subset given: naive CD4+ CD45RA+ CD45RO- T cells. All receptors come from a pool of human donors with HIV.

This clonotype was detected ten times or more. This chain links TRBV19 with TRBJ2-3, with no clear D. The V end was cut by 1 base, the J end by 0 bases, with 8 bases between. Looked up from germline, CDR1 is LNHDA and CDR2 is SQIVND (reference sequence). CDR3 length: 15 amino acids. The DNA of the CDR3 is TGTGCCAGTAGTATAGCACCGAGGAGCACAGATACGCAGTATTTT. Its protein is CASSIAPRSTDTQYF.

This clonotype was detected many times. This sequence joins TRBV10-1 and TRBJ2-7; the D gene is possibly TRBD1 (6 bases). With 2 bases removed from V and 3 bases from J, the gap between germline ends came to 20 bases. Per germline, CDR1 WNHNN and CDR2 SYGVQD (reference sequence). The CDR3 has 17 amino acids. The CDR3 DNA is TGCGCCAGCAGTGAGCCCCCGCCCGGGACACGCAGCTACGAGCAGTACTTC. It specifies CASSEPPPGTRSYEQYF.

This clonotype was observed at least ten times. The CDR3 loop reads CASNTGTSPSTDTQYF. CDR3 DNA: TGTGCCAGCAATACCGGGACTTCACCTAGCACAGATACGCAGTATTTT. The chain combines TRBV5-4 with TRBJ2-3; D perhaps matches TRBD2 (6 bases). Between the trimmed V and J ends, which lost 6 bases and 0 bases, there was a span of 17 bases. The CDR3 length is 16 residues. Germline loops: CDR1 SGHNT, CDR2 YYREEE (reference sequence).

This clonotype was picked up a small number of times. This rearrangement joins TRBV12-3 or TRBV12-4 to TRBJ2-1; D possibly uses TRBD1 or TRBD2 (5 bases each). The CDR3 loop spans 13 amino acids. Trimming pared 4 bases from V and 9 bases from J, leaving 13 bases between. The CDR3 spells CASSSGQGPEQFF. DNA for the CDR3: TGTGCCAGCAGTTCGGGGCAGGGTCCTGAGCAGTTCTTC.

In this sample, this clonotype turned up a few times. V is TRBV15 and J is TRBJ2-1, with 8 bases lining up with TRBD2. The CDR3 consists of 19 residues. Germline CDR1 reads LNHNV; CDR2 reads YYDKDF (reference sequence). J lost 0 bases, V lost 0 bases, and 10 bases had no gene match. The CDR3 DNA is TGTGCCACCAGCAGAGATGAGGATAGCGGGATGAGCTCCTACAATGAGCAGTTCTTC. This encodes CATSRDEDSGMSSYNEQFF.

This clonotype was counted a few times. The chain is built from TRBV7-8 and TRBJ2-7, with 10 bases aligning to TRBD2. CDR1 is SGHVS and CDR2 is FQNEAQ in the germline V gene. The CDR3 has 20 amino acids. V shed 5 bases and J 6 bases; nucleotides not matched to a gene: 25. CDR3 sequence (DNA): TGTGCCAGCAGCCCCAGGCAGAAGCGGGGGGGCGGTCTAGGGTCCGGCGAGCAGTACTTC. Its protein product is CASSPRQKRGGGLGSGEQYF. Together with reference TRBV7-8 and TRBJ2-7, the CDR3 gives the full variable domain: GAGVSQSPRYKVAKRGQDVALRCDPISGHVSLFWYQQALGQGPEFLTYFQNEAQLDKSGLPSDRFFAERPEGSVSTLKIQRTQQEDSAVYLCASSPRQKRGGGLGSGEQYFGPGTRLTVT.

A few counts support this clonotype. The rearrangement uses TRBV10-3 and TRBJ1-4; TRBD1 might be the D (5 bases). The V end lost 7 bases, the J end lost 8 bases, and 14 bases lay between the germline ends. Germline CDR1 is ENHRY and CDR2 is SYGVKD. This CDR3 is built from 13 residues. CDR3 nucleotide sequence: TGTGCCATCAACCGACAGTTAAACGAAAAACTGTTTTTT. Protein sequence: CAINRQLNEKLFF.

This clonotype has a count of ten or more. This chain links TRBV2 with TRBJ2-5; 7 bases agree with TRBD2. There are 19 residues in the CDR3. The V and J ends lost 2 bases and 6 bases, in that order; junction bases with no gene match: 21. Germline lookup yields CDR1 SNHLY and CDR2 FYNNEI. The CDR3 reads CASSEKFGGREQNIKTQYF. CDR3 nucleotide sequence: TGTGCCAGCAGTGAAAAATTCGGCGGGCGGGAGCAGAATATAAAGACCCAGTACTTC.

This clonotype was found a few times. DNA of the CDR3: TGCAGCGTTCGAGCGGGGAGAGACACCGGGGAGCTGTTTTTT. Translating it yields CSVRAGRDTGELFF. The gene calls are TRBV29-1 and TRBJ2-2, with 7 bases lining up with TRBD2. V was pared by 5 bases and J by 3 bases, with 6 bases of the junction left unmatched. Germline CDR1 reads SQVTM; CDR2 reads ANQGSEA. The CDR3 is 14 amino acids.

Many counts were recorded for this clonotype. The rearrangement joins TRBV4-1 to TRBJ1-5; D is unclear. Germline V gene data show CDR1 as MGHRA and CDR2 as YSYEKL. The CDR3 runs 17 residues. V was trimmed by 0 bases and J by 5 bases, leaving 17 bases between them. The CDR3 nucleotides read TGCGCCAGCAGCCAAGATAGTGGGCCCCCGGGCGATCAGCCCCAGCATTTT. It translates to CASSQDSGPPGDQPQHF.

In this sample, this clonotype turned up many times. The rearrangement joins TRBV4-2 to TRBJ2-7; 9 bases are shared with TRBD2. There are 17 residues in the CDR3. V dropped 0 bases and J dropped 2; count of bases not matched to a gene: 8. In germline, CDR1 is LGHNA, CDR2 YNFKEQ. CDR3 in amino acids: CASSQDPVAGAPYEQYF. Here the CDR3 DNA reads TGTGCCAGCAGCCAAGATCCCGTAGCGGGGGCCCCCTACGAGCAGTACTTC.

This clonotype appeared many times. V and J are TRBV20-1 and TRBJ2-1; D not certain. Germline V gene lookup returns CDR1 DFQATT and CDR2 SNEGSKA (reference sequence). V was pared by 6 bases and J by 1 base, with 16 bases between. The CDR3 totals 15 residues. CDR3 sequence (DNA): TGCAGTGCCTTGCATCCTAAACCGTCCTACAATGAGCAGTTCTTC. As protein: CSALHPKPSYNEQFF.

This clonotype was seen ten or more times. The genes are TRBV19 and TRBJ1-4, with TRBD1 identical over 9 bases. Trimming at V came to 7 bases and at J to 8 bases, leaving 14 bases not matched to a gene. The germline V gene has CDR1 LNHDA and CDR2 SQIVND (reference sequence). The CDR3 is 16 residues long. Here the CDR3 DNA reads TGTGCCAGTAAACCTTCGGACAGGGGAAGGCGCGAAAAACTGTTTTTT. Amino acids: CASKPSDRGRREKLFF. The full variable domain, its missing parts supplied by reference TRBV19 and TRBJ1-4, is DGGITQSPKYLFRKEGQNVTLSCEQNLNHDAMYWYRQDPGQGLRLIYYSQIVNDFQKGDIAEGYSVSREKKESFPLTVTSAQKNPTAFYLCASKPSDRGRREKLFFGSGTQLSVL.

This sequence joins TRBV4-1 and TRBJ2-7; tentatively, D is TRBD2 (6 bases). The CDR3 is 14 amino acids. V dropped 4 bases and J dropped 3 bases, with 13 bases sitting between them. In germline, CDR1 is MGHRA, CDR2 YSYEKL. The CDR3 loop reads CASSLLYGGYEQYF. As DNA, the CDR3 is TGCGCCAGCAGCCTTTTATACGGGGGCTACGAGCAGTACTTC.

This clonotype has a count of ten or more. The chain carries TRBV7-3 and TRBJ2-6; maybe TRBD2 (5 bases). Germline CDR1 SGHTA, CDR2 FQGTGA. Trimming took off 3 bases at V and 1 base at J, with 7 bases between the two ends. The CDR3 spans 15 residues. Here the CDR3 DNA reads TGTGCCAGCAGCTTCGGGGAGTCTGGGGCCAACGTCCTGACTTTC. This gives the protein CASSFGESGANVLTF.

In its sample, this clonotype was seen many times. The chain combines TRBV28 with TRBJ1-1; D is possibly TRBD1 (6 bases). The CDR3 consists of 15 residues. With 7 bases removed from V and 5 bases from J, the gap between germline ends came to 20 bases. Per the germline V gene, CDR1 is MDHEN and CDR2 is SYDVKM. The CDR3 here is CASTLSWGGGTEAFF. The CDR3 DNA reads as TGTGCCAGCACTCTTAGTTGGGGAGGGGGAACTGAAGCTTTCTTT.

The chain links TRBV7-3 to TRBJ2-7; D is tentatively TRBD1 or TRBD2 (5 bases each). Trimming cost V 1 base and J 4 bases, with 14 bases left between them. Germline assignment: CDR1 SGHTA and CDR2 FQGTGA. This CDR3 comprises 15 residues. The chain's CDR3 is CASSLNDGTKYEQYF. CDR3 nucleotide sequence: TGTGCCAGCAGCTTAAATGACGGGACGAAATACGAGCAGTACTTC.

This clonotype has ten or more counts. The rearrangement uses TRBV27 and TRBJ2-7; 12 bases are shared with TRBD2. Germline V CDR1 and CDR2: MNHEY, SMNVEV (reference sequence). This CDR3 region has 16 residues. Trimming removed 6 bases from V and 2 bases from J; junction bases left unmatched: 8. CDR3 coding DNA: TGTGCCAGCAGCAGACTAGCGGGGGTCCCCGCCTACGAGCAGTACTTC. It translates to CASSRLAGVPAYEQYF.

This chain joins TRBV12-3 or TRBV12-4 and TRBJ2-2; no clear D. This CDR3 is 20 amino acids long. Trimming pared 2 bases from V and 6 bases from J, leaving 28 bases between. The CDR3 loop is CASSLPNTRVQGIHSGELFF. Here the CDR3 DNA reads TGTGCCAGCAGTTTACCCAACACCCGGGTTCAAGGGATTCACTCCGGGGAGCTGTTTTTT.